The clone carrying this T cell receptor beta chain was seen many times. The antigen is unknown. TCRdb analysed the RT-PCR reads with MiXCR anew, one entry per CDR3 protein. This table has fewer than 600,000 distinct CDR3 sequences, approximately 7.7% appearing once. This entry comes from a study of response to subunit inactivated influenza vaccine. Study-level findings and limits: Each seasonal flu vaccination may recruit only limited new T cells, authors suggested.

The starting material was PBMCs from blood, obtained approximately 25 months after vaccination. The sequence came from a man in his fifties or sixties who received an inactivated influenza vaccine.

The CDR3 DNA follows: TGTGCCAGCAGTTATCCAGCAGCTATGAACACTGAAGCTTTCTTT. It yields the protein CASSYPAAMNTEAFF. The V call is TRBV6-2 or TRBV6-3, the J call TRBJ1-1; D unclear. CDR1 MNHEY and CDR2 SVGEGT come from the germline V gene. There are 15 residues in the CDR3. V was cut by 3 bases and J by 0 bases, with 11 bases left in between.